The clone carrying this T cell receptor (beta chain) was detected once. How the authors handled the data: Reference gene primer amplification yielded estimated nucleated cell counts. Clones were read by immunoSEQ multiplex PCR, and TCRdb kept only the in-frame ones, dropping some. For V, J and clone size, that table is used; D and trimming come from the DNA. The repertoire holds 250,000 to 350,000 clones, with 86% as singletons. These data come from a study of blood T cell repertoires in COVID-19. About the study: PBMCs, B-cell-depleted T cells, or T cells were the source of the cDNA or gDNA that made up the material.

The CDR3 runs 17 residues. Germline assignment: CDR1 SGHVS and CDR2 FQNEAQ. Trimming left V 2 bases short and J 3 bases short, with 20 bases between. The sequencing sample was made of peripheral blood. This TCR derives from a woman in her twenties or thirties who had recovered from COVID-19. The chain uses TRBV7-8 and TRBJ2-7; a weak D match, TRBD2 (5 bases). As DNA, the CDR3 is TGTGCCAGCAGCTTATCTCGAGGAGGTAGCCGTAACTACGAGCAGTACTTC. This sequence encodes CASSLSRGGSRNYEQYF.